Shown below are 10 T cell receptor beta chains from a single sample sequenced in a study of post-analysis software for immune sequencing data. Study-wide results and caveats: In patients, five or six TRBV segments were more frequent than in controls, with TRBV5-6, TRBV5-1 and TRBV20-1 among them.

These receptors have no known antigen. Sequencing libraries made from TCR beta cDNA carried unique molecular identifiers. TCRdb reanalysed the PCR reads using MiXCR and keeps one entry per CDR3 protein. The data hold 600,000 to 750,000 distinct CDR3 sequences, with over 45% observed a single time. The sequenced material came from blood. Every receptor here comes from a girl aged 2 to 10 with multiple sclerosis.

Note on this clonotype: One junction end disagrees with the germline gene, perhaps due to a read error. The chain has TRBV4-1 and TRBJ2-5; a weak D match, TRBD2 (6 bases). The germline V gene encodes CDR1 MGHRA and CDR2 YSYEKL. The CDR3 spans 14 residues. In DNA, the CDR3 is TGCGCCAGCAGCCATTCCGGGACTCAAGAGACCCGGTACTTC. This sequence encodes CASSHSGTQETRYF.

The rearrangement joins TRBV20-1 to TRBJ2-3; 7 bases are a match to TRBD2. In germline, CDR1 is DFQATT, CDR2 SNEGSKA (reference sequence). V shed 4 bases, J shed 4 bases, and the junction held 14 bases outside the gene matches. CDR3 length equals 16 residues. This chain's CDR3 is CSATMGRAGGSDTQYF. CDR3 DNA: TGCAGTGCTACCATGGGGAGGGCGGGTGGCTCAGATACGCAGTATTTT.

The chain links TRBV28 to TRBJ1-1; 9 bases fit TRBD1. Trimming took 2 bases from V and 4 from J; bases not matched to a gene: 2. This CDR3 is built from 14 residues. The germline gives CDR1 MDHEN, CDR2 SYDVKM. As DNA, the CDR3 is TGTGCCAGCAGTTTAGGACAGGGGAGCACTGAAGCTTTCTTT. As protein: CASSLGQGSTEAFF.

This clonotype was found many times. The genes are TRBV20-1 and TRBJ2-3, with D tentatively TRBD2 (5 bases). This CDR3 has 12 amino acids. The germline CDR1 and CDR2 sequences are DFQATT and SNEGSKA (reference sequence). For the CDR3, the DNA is TGCAGCGCCTCGCGGGGCACAGATACGCAGTATTTT. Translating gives CSASRGTDTQYF.

CDR3 sequence reads: CASSYARTGSYGYTF. The CDR3 coding sequence is TGTGCCAGCAGTTATGCCAGGACAGGTTCCTATGGCTACACCTTC. The gene calls are TRBV12-3 or TRBV12-4 and TRBJ1-2; 7 positions agree with TRBD1. The CDR3 has 15 residues. Losses at the gene ends were 4 bases for V and 4 bases for J; bases not matched to a gene: 9.

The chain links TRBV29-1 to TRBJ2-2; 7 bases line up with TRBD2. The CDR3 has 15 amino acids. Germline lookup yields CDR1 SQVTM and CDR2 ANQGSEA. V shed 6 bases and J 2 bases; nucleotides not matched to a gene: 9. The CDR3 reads CSVDSSSGNTGELFF. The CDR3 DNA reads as TGCAGCGTGGACTCGTCTAGCGGTAACACCGGGGAGCTGTTTTTT.

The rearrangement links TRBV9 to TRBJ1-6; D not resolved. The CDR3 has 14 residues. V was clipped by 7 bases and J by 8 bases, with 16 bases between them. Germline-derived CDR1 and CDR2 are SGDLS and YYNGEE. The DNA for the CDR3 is TGTGCCAGCGGACCGACTGGGAGTCATTCACCCCTCCACTTT. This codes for CASGPTGSHSPLHF.

DNA for the CDR3: TGTGCCAGCAGTGAAGGGGACTTAAGTAATTCACCCCTCCACTTT. Translating it yields CASSEGDLSNSPLHF. The rearrangement joins TRBV2 to TRBJ1-6, with D perhaps matching TRBD1 (5 bases). Trimming left V 1 base short and J 6 bases short, with 10 bases between. Germline-derived CDR1 and CDR2 are SNHLY and FYNNEI. The CDR3 length is 15 residues.

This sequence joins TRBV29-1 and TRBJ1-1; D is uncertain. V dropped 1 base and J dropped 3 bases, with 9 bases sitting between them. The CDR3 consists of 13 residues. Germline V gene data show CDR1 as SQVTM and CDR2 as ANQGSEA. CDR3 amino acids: CSVEGRVHTEAFF. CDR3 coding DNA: TGCAGCGTTGAAGGGAGAGTGCACACTGAAGCTTTCTTT.

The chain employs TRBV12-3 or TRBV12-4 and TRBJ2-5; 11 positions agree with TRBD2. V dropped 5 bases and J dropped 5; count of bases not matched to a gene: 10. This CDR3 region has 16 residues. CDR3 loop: CASSPNLSGGAETQYF. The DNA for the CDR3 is TGTGCCAGCAGTCCGAACCTTAGCGGGGGGGCGGAGACCCAGTACTTC.